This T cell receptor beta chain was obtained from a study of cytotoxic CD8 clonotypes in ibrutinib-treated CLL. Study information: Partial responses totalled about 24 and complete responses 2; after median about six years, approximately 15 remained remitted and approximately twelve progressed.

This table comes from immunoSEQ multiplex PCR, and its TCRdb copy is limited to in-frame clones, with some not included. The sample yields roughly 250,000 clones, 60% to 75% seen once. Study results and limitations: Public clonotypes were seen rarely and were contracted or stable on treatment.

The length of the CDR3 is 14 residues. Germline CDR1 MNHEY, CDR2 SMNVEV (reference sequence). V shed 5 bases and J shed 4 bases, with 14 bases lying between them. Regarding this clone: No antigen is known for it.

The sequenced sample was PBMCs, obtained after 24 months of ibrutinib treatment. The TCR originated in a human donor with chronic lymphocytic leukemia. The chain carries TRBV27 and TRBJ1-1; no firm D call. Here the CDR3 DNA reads TGTGCCAGCAGTCTCTCCTCAAGGGCCACTGAAGCTTTCTTT. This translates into CASSLSSRATEAFF.